Each of the 21 T cell receptor beta chains below was sequenced from the same sample in a study of response to subunit inactivated influenza vaccine. TCRdb re-called the RT-PCR reads with MiXCR, one entry per CDR3 protein. The repertoire holds about 500,000 distinct CDR3 sequences, with 16% as singletons. This specimen consisted of CD4+ T cells sorted from PBMCs, obtained around 2 years after vaccination. These receptors were collected from a man aged 45 to 70 who received an inactivated influenza vaccine.

The chain links TRBV29-1 to TRBJ2-1; TRBD1 is a possible D gene (6 bases). Germline values: CDR1 SQVTM, CDR2 ANQGSEA. The V end was cut by 3 bases, the J end by 6 bases, with 12 bases between. This CDR3 is 13 amino acids long. CDR3 residues: CSVEGQGLNEQFF. The DNA for the CDR3 is TGCAGCGTTGAGGGTCAGGGGCTCAATGAGCAGTTCTTC.

This clonotype was found a few times. J is TRBJ2-2 and V is TRBV12-3 or TRBV12-4; TRBD2 is a possible D gene (6 bases). V was trimmed by 4 bases and J by 2 bases, leaving 11 bases between them. The CDR3 length is 15 residues. DNA of the CDR3: TGTGCCAGCAGTTCTAGCGCCTTCAACACCGGGGAGCTGTTTTTT. Protein product: CASSSSAFNTGELFF.

The chain is built from TRBV7-9 and TRBJ2-7; D may be TRBD2 (5 bases). Germline V gene lookup returns CDR1 SEHNR and CDR2 FQNEAQ (reference sequence). The ends were cut back, 10 bases at V and 0 bases at J, with 10 bases in the middle. CDR3 size: 12 residues. In nucleotides, the CDR3 is TGTGCCATTGTCCGGGGCTCCTACGAGCAGTACTTC. This codes for CAIVRGSYEQYF. Based on the CDR3 plus reference TRBV7-9 and TRBJ2-7, the full variable domain is DTGVSQNPRHKITKRGQNVTFRCDPISEHNRLYWYRQTLGQGPEFLTYFQNEAQLEKSRLLSDRFSAERPKGSFSTLEIQRTEQGDSAMYLCAIVRGSYEQYFGPGTRLTVT.

The rearrangement uses TRBV4-3 and TRBJ1-2; tentatively, D is TRBD1 (6 bases). Germline V gives CDR1 LGHNA, CDR2 YSLEER. The CDR3 loop spans 14 amino acids. V lost 4 bases, J lost 5 bases, and 14 bases lay in between. CDR3 nucleotide sequence: TGCGCCAGCAGCCCTCGCCTCGGACAGTATGGCTACACCTTC. Its protein product is CASSPRLGQYGYTF.

This clonotype was counted between two and nine times. This chain uses TRBV10-3 with TRBJ2-7; D possibly corresponds to TRBD1 (6 bases). This CDR3 is built from 12 residues. The V and J ends lost 6 bases and 5 bases respectively, with 11 bases between them. Germline assignment: CDR1 ENHRY and CDR2 SYGVKD. CDR3 protein: CAIRAGENEQYF. The CDR3, as DNA: TGTGCCATCAGGGCAGGGGAAAACGAGCAGTACTTC.

In this sample, this clonotype turned up a few times. The rearrangement uses TRBV6-5 and TRBJ2-2; 8 bases are shared with TRBD2. Germline V lookup: CDR1 MNHEY, CDR2 SVGAGI. J gave up 6 bases and V 0 bases, and 6 bases lay outside the gene matches. This CDR3 is built from 16 residues. In DNA form, the CDR3 reads TGTGCCAGCAGTTACTCGGGTAGCGGGGATGCCGGGGAGCTGTTTTTT. Amino acid sequence: CASSYSGSGDAGELFF.

V is TRBV20-1 and J is TRBJ2-3; TRBD1 or TRBD2 may be the D gene (5 bases each). V was trimmed by 4 bases and J by 3 bases, leaving 11 bases between them. Germline assignment: CDR1 DFQATT and CDR2 SNEGSKA (reference sequence). The CDR3 is made up of 13 amino acids. The CDR3 reads CSATGWGTDTQYF. CDR3 DNA: TGCAGTGCTACAGGGTGGGGGACAGATACGCAGTATTTT.

The V gene is TRBV4-2, the J gene TRBJ1-4, with D perhaps matching TRBD1 (6 bases). This CDR3 has 16 amino acids. Germline V lookup: CDR1 LGHNA, CDR2 YNFKEQ. Trimming removed 0 bases at V and 6 bases at J, with 14 bases between. As DNA, the CDR3 is TGTGCCAGCAGCCAAGATTGGGGGGGCAGGGATGAAAAACTGTTTTTT. Translating it yields CASSQDWGGRDEKLFF.

Only a few counts were recorded for this clonotype. The chain joins TRBV10-3 to TRBJ2-3, with D uncertain. This CDR3 spans 16 amino acids. Germline-derived CDR1 and CDR2 are ENHRY and SYGVKD. V was clipped by 2 bases and J by 0 bases, with 12 bases between them. CDR3 residues: CAISEPTTGSTDTQYF. In nucleotides, the CDR3 is TGTGCCATCAGTGAGCCCACAACGGGTAGCACAGATACGCAGTATTTT.

This clonotype was picked up many times. V gene TRBV7-2 combines with J gene TRBJ2-7; 10 bases are a match to TRBD1. The CDR3 contains 15 residues. V gave up 3 bases and J gave up 4 bases; unmatched junction bases: 6. Germline V CDR1 and CDR2: SGHTA, FQGNSA. The CDR3 DNA sequence: TGTGCCAGCAGCTTCACGACAGGGGGCCCATACGAGCAGTACTTC. This translates into CASSFTTGGPYEQYF.

There are many counts of this clonotype. V is TRBV20-1 and J is TRBJ2-3; TRBD1 matches 9 bases. Germline V lookup: CDR1 DFQATT, CDR2 SNEGSKA (reference sequence). The CDR3 contains 15 residues. J lost 2 bases, V lost 4 bases, and 7 bases had no gene match. The CDR3 loop reads CSATDRDRVTDTQYF. The CDR3 DNA follows: TGCAGTGCTACCGACCGGGACAGGGTCACAGATACGCAGTATTTT.

CDR3: CASRKGQINQPQHF. CDR3 DNA: TGTGCCAGCAGAAAGGGACAGATCAATCAGCCCCAGCATTTT. This rearrangement joins TRBV6-1 to TRBJ1-5; TRBD1 agrees at 7 bases. Per the germline V gene, CDR1 is MNHNS and CDR2 is SASEGT. V shed 6 bases and J 3 bases; nucleotides not matched to a gene: 5. The CDR3 contains 14 residues.

At least ten counts were recorded for this clonotype. V usage is TRBV7-2 and J usage is TRBJ2-5, with 15 bases fitting TRBD2. Germline CDR1 reads SGHTA; CDR2 reads FQGNSA. The ends lost 5 bases at V and 1 base at J; junction bases unmatched: 5. This CDR3 is 17 amino acids long. DNA for the CDR3: TGTGCCAGCAGCAGGACTAGCGGGGGGGCCCTCCAAGAGACCCAGTACTTC. It codes for CASSRTSGGALQETQYF.

The sample holds a few counts of this clonotype. The CDR3 DNA sequence: TGTGCCAGCAGTCCGGGGGTCGTGGATTCACCCCTCCACTTT. Its translation: CASSPGVVDSPLHF. V is TRBV12-3 or TRBV12-4 and J is TRBJ1-6; tentative D call: TRBD1 (5 bases). The CDR3 length is 14 residues. Trimming removed 5 bases from V and 8 bases from J, with 13 bases in between.

The chain is built from TRBV27 and TRBJ2-3; a weak D match, TRBD2 (7 bases). The CDR3 covers 15 residues. V was cut by 5 bases and J by 7 bases, with 19 bases left in between. Looked up from germline, CDR1 is MNHEY and CDR2 is SMNVEV (reference sequence). The CDR3 DNA is TGTGCCAGCAGTAATCGGGGGGCGCAAGCAAATACGCAGTATTTT. Residues: CASSNRGAQANTQYF.

The gene calls are TRBV3-1 and TRBJ1-6; D gene uncertain. Germline V gives CDR1 LGHDT, CDR2 YNNKEL (reference sequence). V lost 0 bases to trimming and J lost 7 bases, with 10 bases between them. The CDR3 covers 15 residues. CDR3 in amino acids: CASSQEAVRNSPLHF. Here the CDR3 DNA reads TGTGCCAGCAGCCAAGAAGCTGTTCGGAATTCACCCCTCCACTTT.

The V and J genes are TRBV4-1 and TRBJ1-1; D is perhaps TRBD1 (5 bases). The CDR3 covers 15 residues. V was cut by 1 base and J by 0 bases, with 9 bases left in between. CDR1 and CDR2 from the germline V gene are MGHRA and YSYEKL. CDR3 coding DNA: TGCGCCAGCAGCCAAGTTGGGACGGTGAACACTGAAGCTTTCTTT. It specifies CASSQVGTVNTEAFF.

This clonotype was counted ten times or more. The chain uses TRBV5-1 and TRBJ1-2, with D possibly being TRBD1 (5 bases). The CDR3 contains 14 residues. CDR1 SGHRS and CDR2 YFSETQ come from the germline V gene. V lost 0 bases and J lost 8, with 14 bases in between. The CDR3 coding sequence is TGCGCCAGCAGCTTGGAAGCCGGGGGGAGAGGCTACACCTTC. This sequence encodes CASSLEAGGRGYTF.

This clonotype was seen a handful of times. This chain uses TRBV5-1 with TRBJ1-6; 7 bases are a match to TRBD1. CDR1 is SGHRS, CDR2 YFSETQ, per germline. J gave up 5 bases and V 0 bases, and 5 bases lay outside the gene matches. The CDR3 is 16 residues long. The CDR3 reads CASSLGTGSNNSPLHF. CDR3 coding DNA: TGCGCCAGCAGCTTGGGGACAGGATCCAATAATTCACCCCTCCACTTT.

The chain couples TRBV30 to TRBJ2-3; 11 positions match TRBD1. Trimming took 3 bases from V and 0 from J; bases not matched to a gene: 2. The germline V gene encodes CDR1 GTSNPN and CDR2 SVGIG (reference sequence). There are 15 residues in the CDR3. The CDR3 reads CAWRGQGGSTDTQYF. In DNA, the CDR3 is TGTGCCTGGAGGGGACAGGGGGGGAGCACAGATACGCAGTATTTT.

The sample holds a few counts of this clonotype. This chain joins TRBV28 and TRBJ1-1; tentative D call: TRBD1 (5 bases). V lost 5 bases to trimming and J lost 5 bases, with 15 bases between them. The CDR3 totals 14 residues. Germline CDR1 MDHEN, CDR2 SYDVKM. DNA of the CDR3: TGTGCCAGCAGTCCAAGAGGGGCTTGGACTGAAGCTTTCTTT. Its translation is CASSPRGAWTEAFF.